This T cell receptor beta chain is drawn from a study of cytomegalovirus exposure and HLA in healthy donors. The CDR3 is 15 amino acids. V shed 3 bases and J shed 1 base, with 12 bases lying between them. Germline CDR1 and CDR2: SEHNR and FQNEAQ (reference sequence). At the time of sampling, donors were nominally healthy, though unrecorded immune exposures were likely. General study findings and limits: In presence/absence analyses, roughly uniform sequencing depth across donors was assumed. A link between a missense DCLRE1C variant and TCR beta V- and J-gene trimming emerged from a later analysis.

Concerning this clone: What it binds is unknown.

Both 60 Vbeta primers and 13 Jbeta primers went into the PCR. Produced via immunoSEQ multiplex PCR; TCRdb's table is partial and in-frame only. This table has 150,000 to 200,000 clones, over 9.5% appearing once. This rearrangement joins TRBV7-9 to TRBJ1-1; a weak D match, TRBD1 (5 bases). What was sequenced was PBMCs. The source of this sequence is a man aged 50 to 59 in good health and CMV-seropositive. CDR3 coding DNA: TGTGCCAGCAGCTTCCCCTCCGGGGGGAACACTGAAGCTTTCTTT. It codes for CASSFPSGGNTEAFF.